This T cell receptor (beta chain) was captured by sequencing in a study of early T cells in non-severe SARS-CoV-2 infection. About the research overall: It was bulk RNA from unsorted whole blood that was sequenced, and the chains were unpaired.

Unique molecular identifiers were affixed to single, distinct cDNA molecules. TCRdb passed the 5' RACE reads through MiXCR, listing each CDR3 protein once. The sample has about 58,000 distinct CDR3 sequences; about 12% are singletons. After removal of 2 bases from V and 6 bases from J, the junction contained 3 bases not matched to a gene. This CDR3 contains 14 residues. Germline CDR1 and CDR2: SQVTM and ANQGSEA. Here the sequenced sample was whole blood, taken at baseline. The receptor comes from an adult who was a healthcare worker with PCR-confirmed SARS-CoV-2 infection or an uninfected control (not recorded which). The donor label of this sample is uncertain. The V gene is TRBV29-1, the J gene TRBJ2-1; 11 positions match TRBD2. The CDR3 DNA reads TGCAGCGTTGAAAGGCTAGCGGGGGGCAATGAGCAGTTCTTC. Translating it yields CSVERLAGGNEQFF.